These 9 T cell receptor beta chains share one sample of origin, sequenced in a study of blood T cell repertoires in COVID-19. Produced via immunoSEQ multiplex PCR; TCRdb's table is partial and in-frame only. Among roughly 250,000 clones listed, 70% to 90% were seen once. Sequenced material: peripheral blood. Every receptor here comes from a woman aged 35 to 49 who had recovered from COVID-19.

V and J are TRBV6-2 or TRBV6-3 and TRBJ2-2; D is perhaps TRBD2 (6 bases). The CDR3 spans 18 residues. Trimming left V 2 bases short and J 1 base short, with 17 bases between. Germline lookup yields CDR1 MNHEY and CDR2 SVGEGT. The CDR3 region has the DNA TGTGCCAGCAGTTACAATATAATTTCTAGCGTGAACACCGGGGAGCTGTTTTTT. It codes for CASSYNIISSVNTGELFF.

This chain's CDR3 is CSVAAGRGLGYTF. The CDR3 DNA follows: TGCAGCGTTGCTGCAGGGCGTGGGTTGGGCTACACCTTC. The chain recombines TRBV29-1 with TRBJ1-2, with D possibly TRBD1 on 5 matching bases. Germline CDR1 is SQVTM and CDR2 is ANQGSEA. The CDR3 sequence is 13 residues long. V lost 4 bases and J lost 8, with 17 bases in between.

This clone occurred once. V usage is TRBV13 and J usage is TRBJ2-5; D might be TRBD1 (6 bases). Per germline, CDR1 PRHDT and CDR2 FYEKMQ (reference sequence). V lost 8 bases to trimming and J lost 7 bases, with 17 bases between them. There are 13 residues in the CDR3. Written as DNA, the CDR3 is TGTGCCAGCGAGGACAGAAGGGAAGGGACCCAGTACTTC. Its translation is CASEDRREGTQYF.

The V gene is TRBV29-1, the J gene TRBJ2-1, with 7 bases aligning to TRBD2. J lost 7 bases, V lost 6 bases, and 6 bases had no gene match. Germline-derived CDR1 and CDR2 are SQVTM and ANQGSEA. The CDR3 covers 12 residues. CDR3 DNA sequence: TGCAGCGTGGCCCCCGGGGGGAATGAGCAGTTCTTC. Translated: CSVAPGGNEQFF.

This clone has at least ten counts. The gene calls are TRBV11-3 and TRBJ2-1; perhaps TRBD2 as D (6 bases). Per germline, CDR1 SGHNT and CDR2 YENEEA. Deletions cut 2 bases from V and 10 bases from J, with 15 bases between. The CDR3 covers 14 residues. The CDR3 DNA reads as TGTGCCAGCAGCTTAAGACGGGCCGGAGGGGAGCAGTTCTTC. Its translation is CASSLRRAGGEQFF.

The J gene is TRBJ2-3, the V gene TRBV7-3; 8 positions match TRBD1. This CDR3 is built from 14 residues. Germline CDR1 reads SGHTA; CDR2 reads FQGTGA. After removal of 5 bases from V and 7 bases from J, the junction contained 8 bases not matched to a gene. This CDR3 reads CASSPGQGVHTQYF. Written as DNA, the CDR3 is TGTGCCAGCAGCCCCGGACAGGGTGTGCATACGCAGTATTTT.

The chain carries TRBV6-2 or TRBV6-3 and TRBJ2-2; D unclear. This CDR3 is 16 amino acids long. Trimming cost V 4 bases and J 5 bases, with 17 bases left between them. Germline assignment: CDR1 MNHEY and CDR2 SVGEGT. The CDR3 loop reads CASSFYLPETTGELFF. CDR3 DNA: TGTGCCAGCAGTTTCTACCTCCCGGAGACTACCGGGGAGCTGTTTTTT.

The chain employs TRBV30 and TRBJ1-2; D perhaps matches TRBD1 (5 bases). From germline, CDR1 is GTSNPN and CDR2 SVGIG (reference sequence). Trimming took 5 bases from V and 4 from J, leaving 17 bases between them. The CDR3 totals 14 residues. This chain's CDR3 is CAWGDIGARYGYTF. The CDR3 coding sequence is TGTGCCTGGGGAGACATAGGGGCCCGCTATGGCTACACCTTC.

This clone was seen only once. V is TRBV27 and J is TRBJ2-1; 8 nucleotides line up with TRBD1. Unmatched junction bases numbered 6, after V lost 4 bases and J lost 7 bases. The CDR3 sequence is 14 residues long. From germline, CDR1 is MNHEY and CDR2 SMNVEV (reference sequence). The CDR3 DNA is TGTGCCAGCAGTTCGATTCAGGGGGCAAATGAGCAGTTCTTC. Amino acids: CASSSIQGANEQFF.